The rows below give T cell receptor beta chains drawn from one sample of a study of OX40 agonist ivuxolimab in advanced cancers. The table came from immunoSEQ multiplex PCR; TCRdb's copy has only in-frame clones and leaves some out. Here the sample spans some 19,000 clones, about 76% being singletons. The material was CD4+ or CD8+ T cells sorted from blood, obtained in a trial of the OX40 agonist ivuxolimab. The source is an adult with an advanced solid tumor such as melanoma, head and neck, liver or kidney cancer. The CDR3 runs from the conserved cysteine through the conserved F or W. Fields, in order: CDR3 protein, CDR3 DNA, clone size, D gene, J gene, CDR3 length, V gene. The D gene is left open where the match is weak. Where a row states a size, it is once, few, many or the class of an expanded clone; other rows omit it.

CDR3 protein: CAWTFWSSYNEQFF
CDR3 DNA: TGTGCCTGGACCTTTTGGAGCTCCTACAATGAGCAGTTCTTC
clone size: few
D gene: .
J gene: TRBJ2-1
CDR3 length: 14
V gene: TRBV30

CDR3 protein: CASSARTGGYNEQFF
CDR3 DNA: TGTGCCAGCAGTGCCCGGACAGGGGGCTACAATGAGCAGTTCTTC
clone size: .
D gene: TRBD1
J gene: TRBJ2-1
CDR3 length: 15
V gene: TRBV6-4

CDR3 protein: CASNWGENYGYTF
CDR3 DNA: TGTGCCAGCAATTGGGGGGAAAACTATGGCTACACCTTC
clone size: once
D gene: .
J gene: TRBJ1-2
CDR3 length: 13
V gene: TRBV28

CDR3 protein: CASSQEGRVTYEQYF
CDR3 DNA: TGCGCCAGCAGCCAAGAGGGGCGGGTCACCTACGAGCAGTACTTC
clone size: .
D gene: .
J gene: TRBJ2-7
CDR3 length: 15
V gene: TRBV13

CDR3 protein: CASSVDQSSYEQYF
CDR3 DNA: TGTGCCAGCAGCGTAGATCAGAGCTCCTACGAGCAGTACTTC
clone size: once
D gene: .
J gene: TRBJ2-7
CDR3 length: 14
V gene: TRBV9

CDR3 protein: CASSQESAGLSYGYTF
CDR3 DNA: TGCGCCAGCAGCCAAGAATCGGCAGGATTATCGTATGGCTACACCTTC
clone size: .
D gene: .
J gene: TRBJ1-2
CDR3 length: 16
V gene: TRBV4-1

CDR3 protein: CATSTFHPGPSTDTQYF
CDR3 DNA: TGTGCCACCAGCACCTTTCACCCGGGCCCTAGCACAGATACGCAGTATTTT
clone size: .
D gene: .
J gene: TRBJ2-3
CDR3 length: 17
V gene: TRBV15

CDR3 protein: CASSSRQTYEQYF
CDR3 DNA: TGTGCCAGCAGTTCCCGACAGACCTACGAGCAGTACTTC
clone size: .
D gene: .
J gene: TRBJ2-7
CDR3 length: 13
V gene: TRBV27

CDR3 protein: CASSLGTQYF
CDR3 DNA: TGTGCCAGCAGCCTCGGGACCCAGTACTTC
clone size: .
D gene: .
J gene: TRBJ2-5
CDR3 length: 10
V gene: TRBV7-2

CDR3 protein: CASNTGMNTEAFF
CDR3 DNA: TGTGCCAGTAATACGGGGATGAACACTGAAGCTTTCTTT
clone size: .
D gene: .
J gene: TRBJ1-1
CDR3 length: 13
V gene: TRBV19